Below, 29 T cell receptor beta chains from the same sample are listed, as sequenced in a study of blood T cell repertoires in COVID-19. The data were produced by immunoSEQ multiplex PCR, yet TCRdb's version contains in-frame clones alone and is incomplete. The sample records roughly 23,000 clones, about 88% being singletons. The sample was peripheral blood. The receptors shown here come from a man between 70 and 80 years old with COVID-19, enrolled during active disease.

The chain is built from TRBV4-2 and TRBJ2-1; 10 bases match TRBD2. The CDR3 loop spans 17 amino acids. From germline, CDR1 is LGHNA and CDR2 YNFKEQ. The J segment lost 7 bases and the V segment lost 0 bases, leaving 9 bases of the junction unmatched. CDR3 protein: CASSQDPSGGAGNEQFF. Here the CDR3 DNA reads TGTGCCAGCAGCCAAGACCCCAGCGGGGGGGCGGGTAATGAGCAGTTCTTC.

The chain employs TRBV20-1 and TRBJ2-6, with D uncertain. This CDR3 region has 16 residues. V shed 3 bases and J shed 0 bases, with 12 bases lying between them. The germline V gene has CDR1 DFQATT and CDR2 SNEGSKA (reference sequence). The CDR3 spells CSASRHSSSGANVLTF. Here the CDR3 DNA reads TGCAGTGCTAGTCGTCACAGTAGCTCTGGGGCCAACGTCCTGACTTTC.

The chain couples TRBV3-1 (or the pseudogene TRBV3-2) to TRBJ1-6; possible D gene TRBD1, 5 bases. Trimming cost V 4 bases and J 10 bases, with 14 bases left between them. Germline CDR1 LGHDT, CDR2 YNNKEL (reference sequence). This CDR3 is 14 amino acids long. The CDR3 region is CASSRLWGYSPLHF. For the CDR3, the DNA is TGTGCCAGCAGCCGCCTTTGGGGCTACTCACCCCTCCACTTT.

CDR3 sequence: CASSLGGPETQYF. CDR3 DNA: TGTGCCAGTAGCTTAGGAGGTCCAGAGACCCAGTACTTC. The chain is built from TRBV19 and TRBJ2-5; D may be TRBD2 (5 bases). The germline V and J ends were trimmed by 6 bases and 4 bases, with 12 bases remaining between them. This CDR3 has 13 residues. Germline CDR1 and CDR2: LNHDA and SQIVND (reference sequence).

For the CDR3, the DNA is TGCGCCAGCAGCTCTGACAGGGCGGGTAACACTGAAGCTTTCTTT. The encoded protein is CASSSDRAGNTEAFF. The chain combines TRBV5-1 with TRBJ1-1; the match to TRBD1 covers 7 bases. The CDR3 has 15 amino acids. CDR1 is SGHRS, CDR2 YFSETQ, per germline. The V and J ends lost 3 bases and 2 bases, in that order; junction bases with no gene match: 7.

This clone was detected a few times. This rearrangement joins TRBV3-1 (or the pseudogene TRBV3-2) to TRBJ2-4; 9 positions agree with TRBD2. Trimming removed 3 bases from V and 7 bases from J; junction bases left unmatched: 4. Per the germline V gene, CDR1 is LGHDT and CDR2 is YNNKEL (reference sequence). The CDR3 extends over 14 amino acids. Written as DNA, the CDR3 is TGTGCCAGCAGCCAGGGAGGACTAGCGAACATTCAGTACTTC. Its translation: CASSQGGLANIQYF.

The rearrangement joins TRBV5-4 to TRBJ2-7; weak D call: TRBD2 (6 bases). This CDR3 has 15 amino acids. Trimming left V 5 bases short and J 2 bases short, with 17 bases between. Germline CDR1 SGHNT, CDR2 YYREEE (reference sequence). CDR3 region: CASSFRDGGTYEQYF. CDR3 nucleotide sequence: TGTGCCAGCAGTTTTCGGGACGGAGGGACCTACGAGCAGTACTTC.

The chain employs TRBV4-2 and TRBJ2-1, with D perhaps matching TRBD2 (5 bases). The CDR3 runs to 17 residues. Germline CDR1 LGHNA, CDR2 YNFKEQ. Trimming removed 0 bases from V and 6 bases from J, with 18 bases in between. The CDR3 reads CASSQDQVQLVGNEQFF. In nucleotides, the CDR3 is TGTGCCAGCAGCCAAGATCAGGTTCAACTAGTCGGCAATGAGCAGTTCTTC.

The chain links TRBV4-2 to TRBJ1-6; the D gene is possibly TRBD1 (5 bases). Germline assignment: CDR1 LGHNA and CDR2 YNFKEQ. The CDR3 length is 18 residues. V was pared by 0 bases and J by 7 bases, with 19 bases between. CDR3 amino acids: CASSQDNVKGRANSPLHF. Written as DNA, the CDR3 is TGTGCCAGCAGCCAAGATAACGTTAAGGGCAGGGCAAATTCACCCCTCCACTTT.

J is TRBJ2-1 and V is TRBV2; 7 positions match TRBD2. Germline-derived CDR1 and CDR2 are SNHLY and FYNNEI. The ends lost 1 base at V and 10 bases at J; junction bases unmatched: 10. The CDR3 is made up of 15 amino acids. Here the CDR3 DNA reads TGTGCCAGCAGTGAAGGAGGGATCCTAGCGGACGAGCAGTTCTTC. This translates into CASSEGGILADEQFF.

In its sample, this clone was seen a few times. The chain couples TRBV6-5 to TRBJ1-1; no firm D call. Germline CDR1 MNHEY, CDR2 SVGAGI. Trimming took off 0 bases at V and 1 base at J, with 6 bases between the two ends. The CDR3 is 14 amino acids. The DNA for the CDR3 is TGTGCCAGCAGTTACTCGCGGGGGAACACTGAAGCTTTCTTT. Encoded protein: CASSYSRGNTEAFF.

This sequence joins TRBV5-8 and TRBJ2-7; D is possibly TRBD1 (6 bases). There are 13 residues in the CDR3. Germline V gene sequence: CDR1 SGHTS, CDR2 YDEGEE. V lost 0 bases to trimming and J lost 5 bases, with 9 bases between them. As DNA, the CDR3 is TGTGCCAGCAGCTTGGTCCAGGGGAACGAGCAGTACTTC. Translating gives CASSLVQGNEQYF.

The chain combines TRBV4-2 with TRBJ1-4; D is undetermined. Between the trimmed V and J ends, which lost 1 base and 8 bases, there was a span of 8 bases. Germline CDR1 LGHNA, CDR2 YNFKEQ. CDR3 length equals 13 residues. The CDR3 DNA reads as TGTGCCAGCAGCCAAGGGGCAGCCGAAAAACTGTTTTTT. Protein: CASSQGAAEKLFF.

V is TRBV4-2 and J is TRBJ1-2, with 10 bases matching TRBD1. Germline V lookup: CDR1 LGHNA, CDR2 YNFKEQ. Unmatched junction bases numbered 2, after V lost 1 base and J lost 3 bases. This CDR3 spans 15 amino acids. In DNA, the CDR3 is TGTGCCAGCAGCCAAGGGACAGGGGGTGACTATGGCTACACCTTC. Encoded protein: CASSQGTGGDYGYTF.

The rearrangement links TRBV14 to TRBJ2-2; no clear D. The germline V and J ends were trimmed by 4 bases and 6 bases, with 6 bases remaining between them. The CDR3 contains 12 residues. The germline V gene encodes CDR1 SGHDN and CDR2 FVKESK. The DNA of the CDR3 is TGTGCCAGCAGCCTAGTCGCCGGGGAGCTGTTTTTT. Translation: CASSLVAGELFF.

This clone has more than one count but fewer than ten. V and J are TRBV27 and TRBJ1-2, with 10 bases fitting TRBD1. Losses at the gene ends were 5 bases for V and 7 bases for J; bases not matched to a gene: 7. This CDR3 has 14 amino acids. CDR1 MNHEY and CDR2 SMNVEV come from the germline V gene (reference sequence). The CDR3 region is CASSLRTGGSGYTF. The CDR3 region has the DNA TGTGCCAGCAGTCTCAGGACAGGGGGAAGTGGCTACACCTTC.

Judged by abundance, this clone is medium-sized. The gene calls are TRBV5-1 and TRBJ1-2; TRBD1 aligns across 10 bases. The length of the CDR3 is 15 residues. V lost 1 base to trimming and J lost 10 bases; unmatched junction nucleotides: 10. Looked up from germline, CDR1 is SGHRS and CDR2 is YFSETQ. The DNA of the CDR3 is TGCGCCAGCAGCTTGTTATCCGGGACAGGGGCTGCCTACACCTTC. Translated, it gives CASSLLSGTGAAYTF.

In this sample, this clone turned up a few times. The CDR3 DNA reads TGTGCCAGCAGCCAAATTGGCGGGGAAACTGAAGCTTTCTTT. Translating gives CASSQIGGETEAFF. V and J are TRBV3-1 (or the pseudogene TRBV3-2) and TRBJ1-1; no firm D call. The CDR3 extends over 14 amino acids. With 2 bases removed from V and 5 bases from J, the gap between germline ends came to 12 bases. Germline V lookup: CDR1 LGHDT, CDR2 YNNKEL (reference sequence).

This sequence joins TRBV19 and TRBJ1-5, with TRBD1 identical over 11 bases. V was pared by 5 bases and J by 6 bases, with 3 bases of the junction left unmatched. Germline V lookup: CDR1 LNHDA, CDR2 SQIVND (reference sequence). This CDR3 is built from 14 residues. CDR3 loop: CASSPGTGGQPQHF. CDR3 bases: TGTGCCAGTAGTCCCGGGACAGGGGGTCAGCCCCAGCATTTT.

The rearrangement uses TRBV7-9 and TRBJ2-5; 10 positions agree with TRBD1. Germline-derived CDR1 and CDR2 are SEHNR and FQNEAQ (reference sequence). This CDR3 spans 16 amino acids. V shed 2 bases, J shed 0 bases, and the junction held 3 bases outside the gene matches. The CDR3 protein is CASSLWGQGYQETQYF. Here the CDR3 DNA reads TGTGCCAGCAGCTTATGGGGACAGGGGTACCAAGAGACCCAGTACTTC.

This chain joins TRBV5-4 and TRBJ2-3, with 10 bases that match TRBD1. V lost 0 bases to trimming and J lost 5 bases; unmatched junction nucleotides: 6. Germline CDR1 reads SGHNT; CDR2 reads YYREEE (reference sequence). The CDR3 is 16 amino acids. The DNA for the CDR3 is TGTGCCAGCAGCTTGGGATGGGGGGACAGGGGAGATACGCAGTATTTT. Residues: CASSLGWGDRGDTQYF. Full variable domain (outside the CDR3, taken from reference TRBV5-4 and TRBJ2-3): ETGVTQSPTHLIKTRGQQVTLRCSSQSGHNTVSWYQQALGQGPQFIFQYYREEENGRGNFPPRFSGLQFPNYSSELNVNALELDDSALYLCASSLGWGDRGDTQYFGPGTRLTVL.

V is TRBV5-4 and J is TRBJ2-6; D unclear. The CDR3 covers 14 residues. V lost 3 bases and J lost 2, with 6 bases in between. Germline V gives CDR1 SGHNT, CDR2 YYREEE (reference sequence). In DNA form, the CDR3 reads TGTGCCAGCAGCTCCCAAACTGGGGCCAACGTCCTGACTTTC. Its protein product is CASSSQTGANVLTF. Full variable domain (remainder filled in from reference TRBV5-4 and TRBJ2-6): ETGVTQSPTHLIKTRGQQVTLRCSSQSGHNTVSWYQQALGQGPQFIFQYYREEENGRGNFPPRFSGLQFPNYSSELNVNALELDDSALYLCASSSQTGANVLTFGAGSRLTVL.

V and J are TRBV6-5 and TRBJ2-7, with TRBD1 matching over 9 bases. The CDR3 has 16 amino acids. Trimming at V came to 2 bases and at J to 0 bases, leaving 5 bases not matched to a gene. Germline CDR1 and CDR2: MNHEY and SVGAGI. CDR3 residues: CASSYKGQGPSYEQYF. The CDR3 coding sequence is TGTGCCAGCAGTTACAAGGGACAGGGACCCTCCTACGAGCAGTACTTC.

This clone has only one observation. CDR3 nucleotide sequence: TGTGCCAGCAGCTACGGTACTACCTACGAGCAGTACTTC. This sequence encodes CASSYGTTYEQYF. The chain employs TRBV11-3 and TRBJ2-7; D uncertain. CDR3 length: 13 residues. Trimming took 4 bases from V and 2 from J, leaving 9 bases between them. Germline V gives CDR1 SGHNT, CDR2 YENEEA.

The chain links TRBV19 to TRBJ2-1; D gene ambiguous. V was cut by 3 bases and J by 6 bases, with 3 bases left in between. Germline V gene lookup returns CDR1 LNHDA and CDR2 SQIVND (reference sequence). This CDR3 is 11 amino acids long. The CDR3 nucleotides are TGTGCCAGTAGTATCAGCAATGAGCAGTTCTTC. Encoded protein: CASSISNEQFF. Filled out from reference TRBV19 and TRBJ2-1, the complete variable domain reads DGGITQSPKYLFRKEGQNVTLSCEQNLNHDAMYWYRQDPGQGLRLIYYSQIVNDFQKGDIAEGYSVSREKKESFPLTVTSAQKNPTAFYLCASSISNEQFFGPGTRLTVL.

This clone was counted a single time. The J gene is TRBJ2-1, the V gene TRBV11-2, with TRBD2 identical over 14 bases. The CDR3 runs 14 residues. The V segment lost 7 bases and the J segment 8 bases; nucleotides outside the gene matches: 4. The V gene's germline CDR1 is SGHAT and CDR2 FQNNGV. For the CDR3, the DNA is TGTGCCAGCAAGGGGACTAGCGGGAGCGATGAGCAGTTCTTC. Protein: CASKGTSGSDEQFF.

CDR3 nucleotides: TGTGCCGTCCGACAGGGCACAGATACGCAGTATTTT. Translation: CAVRQGTDTQYF. The chain combines TRBV30 with TRBJ2-3, with D possibly TRBD1 on 6 matching bases. CDR3 length equals 12 residues. Trimming cost V 8 bases and J 1 base, with 10 bases left between them. Germline assignment: CDR1 GTSNPN and CDR2 SVGIG (reference sequence).

The chain uses TRBV6-5 and TRBJ2-7; 8 positions match TRBD1. Germline V gene sequence: CDR1 MNHEY, CDR2 SVGAGI. The CDR3 runs 15 residues. Trimming cost V 0 bases and J 3 bases; bases outside gene matches: 4. CDR3 protein: CASSYSYRGIYEQYF. Written as DNA, the CDR3 is TGTGCCAGCAGTTACTCGTACAGGGGGATCTACGAGCAGTACTTC.

Here the CDR3 reads CASSPGWVAGRQETQYF. The DNA for the CDR3 is TGTGCCAGCAGCCCAGGGTGGGTGGCGGGGCGTCAAGAGACCCAGTACTTC. The chain has TRBV7-2 and TRBJ2-5, with a tentative D call TRBD2 (6 bases). The CDR3 consists of 17 residues. V shed 5 bases and J shed 2 bases, with 21 bases lying between them. The V gene's germline CDR1 is SGHTA and CDR2 FQGNSA.